The clone carrying this T cell receptor (beta chain) has only a few counts. The sample comes from a study of blood T cells in healthy people across ages. Study overall: For every two T cells, template switching captured about one barcoded beta molecule.

Using a J-beta primer mix together with a sample-barcoded 5' primer, a second PCR was run for roughly 7 to 11 cycles. Each of the cDNA molecules was tagged by a template-switch adaptor with 12 random nucleotides. TCRdb reprocessed the 5' RACE reads with MiXCR, giving one entry per CDR3 protein. The table includes about 770,000 distinct CDR3 sequences, more than 40% detected once. In germline, CDR1 is DFQATT, CDR2 SNEGSKA (reference sequence). The CDR3 has 13 residues. Unmatched junction bases numbered 4, after V lost 5 bases and J lost 6 bases. Drawn from each donor were 9 to 10 milliliters of peripheral blood.

The chain recombines TRBV20-1 with TRBJ2-1; 10 bases agree with TRBD2. The sequence was obtained from a man in his 60s in good health. What was sequenced was blood. Written as DNA, the CDR3 is TGCAGTGCTGCTAGCGGGGGTCCCAATGAGCAGTTCTTC. Protein: CSAASGGPNEQFF.